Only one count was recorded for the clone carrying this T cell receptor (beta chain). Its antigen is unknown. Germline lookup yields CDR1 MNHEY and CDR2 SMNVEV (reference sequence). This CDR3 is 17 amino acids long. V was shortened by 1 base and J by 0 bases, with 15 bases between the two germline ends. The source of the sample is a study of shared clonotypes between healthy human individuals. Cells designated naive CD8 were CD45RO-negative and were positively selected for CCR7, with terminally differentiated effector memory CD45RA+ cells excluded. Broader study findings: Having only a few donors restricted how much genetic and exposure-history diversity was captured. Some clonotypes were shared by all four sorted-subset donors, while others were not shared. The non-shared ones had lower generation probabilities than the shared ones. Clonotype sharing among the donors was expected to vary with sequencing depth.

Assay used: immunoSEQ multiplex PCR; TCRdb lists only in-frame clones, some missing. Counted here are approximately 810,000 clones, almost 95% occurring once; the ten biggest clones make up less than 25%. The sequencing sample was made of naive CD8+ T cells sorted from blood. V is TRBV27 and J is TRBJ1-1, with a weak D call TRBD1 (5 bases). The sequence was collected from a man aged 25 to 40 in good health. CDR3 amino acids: CASSLFGTILMNTEAFF. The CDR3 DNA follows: TGTGCCAGCAGTTTATTTGGGACGATCCTCATGAACACTGAAGCTTTCTTT.